These 16 T cell receptor beta chains were all obtained from the same sample, sequenced in a study of blood T cell repertoires in COVID-19. The data were produced by immunoSEQ multiplex PCR, yet TCRdb's version contains in-frame clones alone and is incomplete. In the table there are 65,000 to 75,000 clones, approximately 80% of which are singletons. Sample: peripheral blood. The receptor set was obtained from a human donor in a cohort sampled during active COVID-19.

This chain connects TRBV29-1 to TRBJ2-7, with 11 bases fitting TRBD2. The CDR3 runs to 16 residues. The V and J ends lost 3 bases and 2 bases, in that order; junction bases with no gene match: 9. Germline lookup yields CDR1 SQVTM and CDR2 ANQGSEA. The CDR3 sequence is CSVEGLAGGTAYEQYF. The DNA of the CDR3 is TGCAGCGTTGAGGGTCTAGCGGGGGGAACGGCCTACGAGCAGTACTTC.

This rearrangement joins TRBV7-6 to TRBJ2-4, with TRBD2 as a possible D gene (9 bases). V shed 2 bases and J shed 1 base, with 24 bases lying between them. Germline values: CDR1 SGHVS, CDR2 FNYEAQ. This CDR3 region has 20 residues. DNA for the CDR3: TGTGCCAGCAGCTTACAGGGGGCGGGAGGGCCGAAAACGGCCAAAAACATTCAGTACTTC. It translates to CASSLQGAGGPKTAKNIQYF.

The rearrangement joins TRBV10-2 to TRBJ2-1, with 12 bases matching TRBD2. This CDR3 has 16 amino acids. With 6 bases clipped from V and 1 base from J, the junction kept 4 bases outside the gene matches. CDR1 and CDR2 (germline): WSHSY, SAAADI. For the CDR3, the DNA is TGCGCCAGCAGGAGCCTAGCGGGAGGGTCCTACAATGAGCAGTTCTTC. Translated, it gives CASRSLAGGSYNEQFF.

The V and J genes are TRBV9 and TRBJ1-2; 7 nucleotides line up with TRBD1. The V segment lost 5 bases and the J segment 7 bases; nucleotides outside the gene matches: 14. CDR3 size: 15 residues. CDR1 is SGDLS, CDR2 YYNGEE, per germline. This chain's CDR3 is CASRAIQGRVSGYTF. CDR3 DNA: TGTGCCAGCAGGGCAATACAGGGGAGAGTTTCTGGCTACACCTTC.

The chain recombines TRBV5-1 with TRBJ1-4; 7 nucleotides match TRBD1. The germline V gene has CDR1 SGHRS and CDR2 YFSETQ. The CDR3 sequence is 15 residues long. J gave up 1 base and V 2 bases, and 2 bases lay outside the gene matches. The CDR3, as DNA: TGCGCCAGCAGCTTTCAGGGGGAAACTAATGAAAAACTGTTTTTT. Amino acids: CASSFQGETNEKLFF.

V and J are TRBV6-5 and TRBJ1-2, with D unresolved. The CDR3 is 15 residues long. V shed 5 bases and J shed 5 bases, with 18 bases lying between them. Per the germline V gene, CDR1 is MNHEY and CDR2 is SVGAGI. The DNA of the CDR3 is TGTGCCAGCAGTCGCAGCGGGGTGGGGAGTTATGGCTACACCTTC. This encodes CASSRSGVGSYGYTF.

The V gene is TRBV7-9, the J gene TRBJ1-2; the D is unclear. The CDR3 spans 13 residues. Germline values: CDR1 SEHNR, CDR2 FQNEAQ (reference sequence). V was cut by 3 bases and J by 8 bases, with 13 bases left in between. For the CDR3, the DNA is TGTGCCAGCAGCTTGCCGAATATGGGCGGCTACACCTTC. Translation gives CASSLPNMGGYTF. Using reference TRBV7-9 and TRBJ1-2 for the parts outside the CDR3, the full variable domain is DTGVSQNPRHKITKRGQNVTFRCDPISEHNRLYWYRQTLGQGPEFLTYFQNEAQLEKSRLLSDRFSAERPKGSFSTLEIQRTEQGDSAMYLCASSLPNMGGYTFGSGTRLTVV.

This chain's CDR3 is CASSLSVGGGQETQYF. The CDR3 nucleotides read TGTGCCAGCAGCTTATCAGTGGGAGGGGGCCAAGAGACCCAGTACTTC. This chain joins TRBV7-2 and TRBJ2-5; tentatively, D is TRBD2 (7 bases). The germline gives CDR1 SGHTA, CDR2 FQGNSA. This CDR3 comprises 16 residues. Trimming cost V 2 bases and J 1 base, with 14 bases left between them.

The gene calls are TRBV29-1 and TRBJ2-7, with D possibly TRBD1 on 6 matching bases. Trimming shortened V by 1 base and J by 3 bases, and 10 bases separated the two germline ends. The CDR3 totals 13 residues. Germline-derived CDR1 and CDR2 are SQVTM and ANQGSEA. CDR3: CSVEVTRGYEQYF. CDR3 in DNA: TGCAGCGTTGAAGTAACCAGGGGCTACGAGCAGTACTTC.

J is TRBJ2-6 and V is TRBV3-1 (or the pseudogene TRBV3-2), with a tentative D call TRBD1 (6 bases). The germline CDR1 and CDR2 sequences are LGHDT and YNNKEL (reference sequence). This CDR3 region has 17 residues. Trimming cost V 4 bases and J 2 bases, with 15 bases left between them. The CDR3 nucleotides are TGTGCCAGCAGCCCCGCAGGACAGTTTACTGGGGCCAACGTCCTGACTTTC. Translation gives CASSPAGQFTGANVLTF.

This clone occurred a few times. J is TRBJ2-1 and V is TRBV27; 7 bases are shared with TRBD2. The CDR3 loop spans 16 amino acids. Germline lookup yields CDR1 MNHEY and CDR2 SMNVEV (reference sequence). After removal of 1 base from V and 5 bases from J, the junction contained 8 bases not matched to a gene. CDR3 nucleotides: TGTGCCAGCAGTTTATACGGCGGGAGCAGGAACAATGAGCAGTTCTTC. Translating it yields CASSLYGGSRNNEQFF.

This chain connects TRBV5-3 to TRBJ2-7, with a tentative D call TRBD2 (5 bases). TRBV5-3 belongs to the ORF category, with a function that is uncertain. The CDR3 is 14 amino acids. V shed 3 bases and J shed 2 bases, with 12 bases lying between them. DNA for the CDR3: TGTGCCAGAAGCTCCCGTGAGGGCCCCTACGAGCAGTACTTC. It codes for CARSSREGPYEQYF.

This rearrangement joins TRBV5-1 to TRBJ2-7; TRBD1 matches 7 bases. The junction had 2 bases not matched to a gene; V was cut back by 0 bases and J by 2 bases. Per the germline V gene, CDR1 is SGHRS and CDR2 is YFSETQ. This CDR3 is built from 14 residues. Written as DNA, the CDR3 is TGCGCCAGCAGCTTGGAGGGACAGCCCTACGAGCAGTACTTC. It codes for CASSLEGQPYEQYF.

This clone was seen just once. The chain recombines TRBV28 with TRBJ2-7; 14 nucleotides agree with TRBD2. Germline V gene lookup returns CDR1 MDHEN and CDR2 SYDVKM. Trimming at V came to 6 bases and at J to 4 bases, leaving 8 bases not matched to a gene. This CDR3 is 16 amino acids long. The CDR3 reads CASRVAGTSGSYEQYF. The CDR3 DNA is TGTGCCAGCAGAGTCGCCGGGACTAGCGGGAGTTACGAGCAGTACTTC.

CDR3 bases: TGTGCCAGCAGCTTAGGGTCTCCCAGCTCTGGAAACACCATATATTTT. Its translation: CASSLGSPSSGNTIYF. The J gene is TRBJ1-3, the V gene TRBV11-3, with no clear D. The CDR3 contains 16 residues. CDR1 and CDR2 (germline): SGHNT, YENEEA. Trimming cost V 1 base and J 0 bases, with 10 bases left between them.

The chain is built from TRBV6-6 and TRBJ1-1; 8 positions agree with TRBD1. Per the germline V gene, CDR1 is MNHNY and CDR2 is SVGAGI (reference sequence). This CDR3 has 15 amino acids. Losses at the gene ends were 0 bases for V and 2 bases for J; bases not matched to a gene: 2. CDR3 sequence reads: CASSYSPGGNTEAFF. The CDR3 DNA reads TGTGCCAGCAGTTACTCACCAGGGGGCAACACTGAAGCTTTCTTT.